This T cell receptor (beta chain) was documented in a study of blood T cell repertoires in COVID-19. Across the whole study: The United States, Italy and Spain were the sources of the acute and convalescent COVID-19 samples. The analysed material was cDNA or gDNA that came from T cells, B-cell-depleted T cells, or PBMCs.

In the source study's methods: It was from reference gene primer amplification that nucleated cell counts were estimated. TCRdb keeps only in-frame clones here, not all; method: immunoSEQ multiplex PCR. V, J and clone size are taken as reported in that table, and D and trimming were inferred from the DNA itself. Here the sample spans some 160,000 clones, more than 70% being singletons. Trimming removed 1 base from V and 4 bases from J; junction bases left unmatched: 4. This CDR3 has 15 amino acids. Germline CDR1 reads LGHNA; CDR2 reads YSLEER. This receptor was taken from a man aged 50-60 years who had recovered from COVID-19. Sequences were obtained from peripheral blood. The chain links TRBV4-3 to TRBJ1-5; 7 positions match TRBD1. CDR3 bases: TGCGCCAGCAGCCAAGTATCAGGGGGAAATCAGCCCCAGCATTTT. It encodes CASSQVSGGNQPQHF.